These 11 T cell receptor beta chains originate from one sample sequenced in a study of T cell repertoires in cytomegalovirus infection. Using its own MiXCR run on the reads, TCRdb lists one record per CDR3 protein. This sample yields 150,000 to 200,000 distinct CDR3 sequences, of which roughly 30% are seen a single time; around 29% belongs to the top ten. Sequenced: PBMCs. These receptors originate from a human donor in good health (CMV status not recorded). Some clones in this sample may be carry-over from other donors' samples.

V usage is TRBV20-1 and J usage is TRBJ2-4, with 11 bases that match TRBD1. V dropped 5 bases and J dropped 9; count of bases not matched to a gene: 3. The CDR3 contains 12 residues. The germline gives CDR1 DFQATT, CDR2 SNEGSKA (reference sequence). CDR3 nucleotides: TGCAGTGCTGGGGGGACAGGGGGCATTCAGTACTTC. This sequence encodes CSAGGTGGIQYF.

This clonotype was detected a few times. This chain connects TRBV6-2 or TRBV6-3 to TRBJ1-5; D gene uncertain. The CDR3 runs 12 residues. Between the trimmed V and J ends, which lost 0 bases and 11 bases, there was a span of 8 bases. Germline CDR1 is MNHEY and CDR2 is SVGEGT. The CDR3 protein is CASSYSPGTQHF. CDR3 nucleotides: TGTGCCAGCAGTTACTCCCCAGGAACCCAGCATTTT.

With respect to this clonotype: The junction departs from the called germline gene at one end, perhaps through a read error. The chain joins TRBV6-5 to TRBJ1-2, with D maybe TRBD1 (5 bases). CDR1 and CDR2 from the germline V gene are MNHEY and SVGAGI. There are 14 residues in the CDR3. The CDR3 bases are TGTGCCAGCAGTTCTCTTGGGACGGCCTATGGCTACGCCTTC. Amino acid sequence: CASSSLGTAYGYAF.

This clonotype was found many times. The chain has TRBV6-1 and TRBJ1-4; D is ambiguous. Germline values: CDR1 MNHNS, CDR2 SASEGT. CDR3 length: 14 amino acids. Trimming removed 6 bases at V and 4 bases at J, with 12 bases between. The CDR3 region is CASRSRRGNEKLFF. CDR3 in DNA: TGTGCCAGCAGATCCAGACGGGGTAATGAAAAACTGTTTTTT.

Only one count was recorded for this clonotype. The chain carries TRBV23-1 and TRBJ1-5; 7 positions agree with TRBD1. TRBV23-1 is designated an ORF whose function remains uncertain. J lost 6 bases, V lost 3 bases, and 11 bases had no gene match. CDR3 size: 16 residues. DNA for the CDR3: TGCGCCAGCAGTCAGCCTCGAACAGGGGCGAGTCAGCCCCAGCATTTT. It specifies CASSQPRTGASQPQHF.

The chain carries TRBV10-3 and TRBJ1-3, with 8 bases fitting TRBD1. The J segment lost 1 base and the V segment lost 7 bases, leaving 6 bases of the junction unmatched. This CDR3 has 15 amino acids. Germline assignment: CDR1 ENHRY and CDR2 SYGVKD. The CDR3 sequence is CAITGQGGSGNTIYF. In DNA form, the CDR3 reads TGTGCCATCACCGGACAGGGAGGGTCTGGAAACACCATATATTTT.

In its sample, this clonotype was seen many times. This chain links TRBV12-3 or TRBV12-4 with TRBJ1-1; 7 nucleotides agree with TRBD1. With V trimmed by 1 base and J by 6 bases, 11 bases remained unmatched. This CDR3 spans 16 amino acids. The CDR3 reads CASSLEPRGKEPEAFF. The CDR3 coding sequence is TGTGCCAGCAGTTTAGAGCCCAGGGGGAAAGAGCCTGAAGCTTTCTTT.

The chain has TRBV29-1 and TRBJ1-2; D gene uncertain. The ends were cut back, 6 bases at V and 3 bases at J, with 14 bases in the middle. The germline V gene has CDR1 SQVTM and CDR2 ANQGSEA. CDR3 length: 13 residues. The CDR3: CSVAQGMDYGYTF. In nucleotides, the CDR3 is TGCAGCGTGGCTCAAGGGATGGACTATGGCTACACCTTC.

This clonotype was observed a handful of times. The chain recombines TRBV29-1 with TRBJ2-1; TRBD1 aligns across 10 bases. The CDR3 is 15 residues long. Per the germline V gene, CDR1 is SQVTM and CDR2 is ANQGSEA. The V and J ends lost 6 bases and 4 bases, in that order; junction bases with no gene match: 9. CDR3 amino acids: CSVLPGQGFYNEQFF. The DNA of the CDR3 is TGCAGCGTGCTTCCGGGACAGGGGTTTTACAATGAGCAGTTCTTC.

The CDR3 coding sequence is TGTGCCAGCAGCTATTCACTGGCGGGACAGGGGAATGGCTACACCTTC. The encoded protein is CASSYSLAGQGNGYTF. The chain uses TRBV7-3 and TRBJ1-2; 10 bases map to TRBD1. The CDR3 extends over 16 amino acids. Trimming at V came to 4 bases and at J to 6 bases, leaving 11 bases not matched to a gene. Per the germline V gene, CDR1 is SGHTA and CDR2 is FQGTGA. The full variable domain, rest sourced from reference TRBV7-3 and TRBJ1-2, is GAGVSQTPSNKVTEKGKYVELRCDPISGHTALYWYRQSLGQGPEFLIYFQGTGAADDSGLPNDRFFAVRPEGSVSTLKIQRTERGDSAVYLCASSYSLAGQGNGYTFGSGTRLTVV.

The V gene is TRBV19, the J gene TRBJ1-1; D not certain. V gave up 2 bases and J gave up 0 bases, with 7 bases separating them. The CDR3 is 14 amino acids. CDR1 and CDR2 from the germline V gene are LNHDA and SQIVND (reference sequence). The CDR3 reads CASSISRVNTEAFF. The DNA of the CDR3 is TGTGCCAGTAGTATATCACGGGTGAACACTGAAGCTTTCTTT. The variable domain in full, completed from reference TRBV19 and TRBJ1-1, reads DGGITQSPKYLFRKEGQNVTLSCEQNLNHDAMYWYRQDPGQGLRLIYYSQIVNDFQKGDIAEGYSVSREKKESFPLTVTSAQKNPTAFYLCASSISRVNTEAFFGQGTRLTVV.